One T cell receptor beta chain is described in this entry. The antigen remains unidentified. The germline CDR1 and CDR2 sequences are MNHNS and SASEGT. With 0 bases removed from V and 4 bases from J, the gap between germline ends came to 10 bases. The CDR3 loop spans 15 amino acids. This sample is drawn from a study of PD-1 blockade in classical Hodgkin lymphoma. Overall study results and limits: Researchers reported that CD4+ TCR diversity, though not CD8+, rose significantly by C4D1. Baseline TCR diversity was reportedly lower in newly diagnosed patients than in healthy donors. It was reported as lower still in relapsed/refractory patients.

Following autologous stem cell transplantation, relapse occurred in every patient, and exposure to brentuximab vedotin varied. Libraries were prepared by immunoSEQ multiplex PCR; TCRdb keeps only in-frame clonotypes and omits some of them. The table shows 89,000 or so clones, with around nine tenths occurring only once. This sample comprised peripheral blood mononuclear cells (PBMCs), obtained before the second cycle of nivolumab. This clonotype originated in a human donor with classical Hodgkin lymphoma. The chain links TRBV6-1 to TRBJ2-1; D is tentatively TRBD1 or TRBD2 (5 bases each). CDR3: CASSEAWDPYNEQFF. In DNA form, the CDR3 reads TGTGCCAGCAGTGAAGCTTGGGACCCGTACAATGAGCAGTTCTTC.